The T cell receptor (beta chain) under discussion was sequenced for a study of shared clonotypes between healthy human individuals. Study overall: There were three CD4 naive, three CD4 memory, two CD8 naive and one CD8 memory plates per donor.

Per the authors' pipeline: Filtering was not the same, since immunoSEQ gave junction-only sequences without quality scores. Sequencing was performed with immunoSEQ multiplex PCR; in TCRdb, only in-frame clones are kept and a portion is missing. D and trimming were read from the DNA, whereas the V and J calls and clone size are those reported in that table. The sample yields more than 2 million clones, over 85% seen once. The CDR3 length is 14 residues. V lost 1 base, J lost 5 bases, and 11 bases lay in between. Germline assignment: CDR1 KGHSH and CDR2 LQKENI. Whole-study results and caveats: Clonotype sharing among the donors was expected to vary with sequencing depth.

Comments on this clone: Its antigen is currently unknown.

The receptor's source is a man between 18 and 29 years old in good health. V and J are TRBV18 and TRBJ2-5, with D perhaps given as TRBD1 or TRBD2 (5 bases each). The sample was naive CD4+ T cells sorted from blood. Subset reported: CD45RA+ positively selected. In DNA, the CDR3 is TGTGCCAGCTCACCACAGACCGAGGGGGAGACCCAGTACTTC. This translates into CASSPQTEGETQYF. Full variable domain (rest looked up from reference TRBV18 and TRBJ2-5): NAGVMQNPRHLVRRRGQEARLRCSPMKGHSHVYWYRQLPEEGLKFMVYLQKENIIDESGMPKERFSAEFPKEGPSILRIQQVVRGDSAAYFCASSPQTEGETQYFGPGTRLLVL.